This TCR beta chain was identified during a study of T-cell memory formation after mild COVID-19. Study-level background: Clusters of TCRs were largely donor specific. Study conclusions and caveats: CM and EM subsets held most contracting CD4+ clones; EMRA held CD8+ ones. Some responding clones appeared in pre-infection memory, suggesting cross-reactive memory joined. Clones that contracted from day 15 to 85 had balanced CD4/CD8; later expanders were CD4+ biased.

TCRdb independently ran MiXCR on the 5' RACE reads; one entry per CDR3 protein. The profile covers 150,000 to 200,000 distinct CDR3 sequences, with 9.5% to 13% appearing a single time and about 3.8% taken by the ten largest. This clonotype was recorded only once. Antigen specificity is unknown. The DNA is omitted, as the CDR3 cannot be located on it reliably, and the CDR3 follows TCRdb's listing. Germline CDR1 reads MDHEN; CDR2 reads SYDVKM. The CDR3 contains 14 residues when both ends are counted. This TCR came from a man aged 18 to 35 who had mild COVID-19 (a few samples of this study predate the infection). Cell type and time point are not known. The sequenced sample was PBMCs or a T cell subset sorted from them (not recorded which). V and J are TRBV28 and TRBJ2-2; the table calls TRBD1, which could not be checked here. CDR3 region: CASSSSGVTGELFF.